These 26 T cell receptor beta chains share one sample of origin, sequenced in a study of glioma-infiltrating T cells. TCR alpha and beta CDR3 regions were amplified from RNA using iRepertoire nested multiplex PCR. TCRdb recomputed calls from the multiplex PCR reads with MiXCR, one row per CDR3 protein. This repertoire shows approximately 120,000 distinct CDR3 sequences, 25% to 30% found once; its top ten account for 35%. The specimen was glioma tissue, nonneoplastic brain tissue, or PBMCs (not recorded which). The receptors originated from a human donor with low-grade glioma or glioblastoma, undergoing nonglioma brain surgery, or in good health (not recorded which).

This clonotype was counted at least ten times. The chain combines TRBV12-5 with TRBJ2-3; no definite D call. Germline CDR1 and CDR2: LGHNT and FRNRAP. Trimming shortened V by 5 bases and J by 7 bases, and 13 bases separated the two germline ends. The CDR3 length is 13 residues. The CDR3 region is CASGPADHNTQYF. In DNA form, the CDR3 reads TGTGCTAGTGGTCCTGCGGACCACAATACGCAGTATTTT.

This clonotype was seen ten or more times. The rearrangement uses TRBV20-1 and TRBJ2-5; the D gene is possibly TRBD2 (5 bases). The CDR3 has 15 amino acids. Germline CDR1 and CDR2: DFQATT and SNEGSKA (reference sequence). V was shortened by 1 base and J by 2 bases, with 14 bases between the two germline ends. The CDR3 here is CSARGETSYQETQYF. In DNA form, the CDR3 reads TGCAGTGCTAGAGGCGAAACTAGTTATCAAGAGACCCAGTACTTC.

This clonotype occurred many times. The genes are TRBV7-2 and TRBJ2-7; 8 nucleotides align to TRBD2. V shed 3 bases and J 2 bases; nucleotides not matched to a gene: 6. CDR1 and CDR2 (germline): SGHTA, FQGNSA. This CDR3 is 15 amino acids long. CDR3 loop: CASSLSSGLAYEQYF. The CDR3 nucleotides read TGTGCCAGCAGCTTGAGCTCGGGACTAGCCTACGAGCAGTACTTC.

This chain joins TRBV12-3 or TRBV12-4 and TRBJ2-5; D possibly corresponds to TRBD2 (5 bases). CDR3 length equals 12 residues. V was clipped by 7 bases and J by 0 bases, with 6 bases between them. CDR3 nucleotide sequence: TGTGCCAGCACCGGGAACCAAGAGACCCAGTACTTC. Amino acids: CASTGNQETQYF.

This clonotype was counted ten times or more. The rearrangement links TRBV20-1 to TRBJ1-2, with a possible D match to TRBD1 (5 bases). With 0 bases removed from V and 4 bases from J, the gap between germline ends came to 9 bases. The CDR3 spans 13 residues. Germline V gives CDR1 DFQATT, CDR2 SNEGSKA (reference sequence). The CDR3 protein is CSAREQGGYGYTF. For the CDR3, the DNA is TGCAGTGCTAGAGAGCAGGGTGGCTATGGCTACACCTTC.

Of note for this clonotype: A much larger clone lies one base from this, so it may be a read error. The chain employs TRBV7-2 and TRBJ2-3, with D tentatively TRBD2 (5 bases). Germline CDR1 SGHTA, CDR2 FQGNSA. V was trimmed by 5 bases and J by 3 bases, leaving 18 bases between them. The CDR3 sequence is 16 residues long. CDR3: CASSQGSGLLTDTQYF. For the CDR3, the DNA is TGTGCCAGCAGCCAAGGAAGCGGACTTCTGACAGATACGCAGTATTTT.

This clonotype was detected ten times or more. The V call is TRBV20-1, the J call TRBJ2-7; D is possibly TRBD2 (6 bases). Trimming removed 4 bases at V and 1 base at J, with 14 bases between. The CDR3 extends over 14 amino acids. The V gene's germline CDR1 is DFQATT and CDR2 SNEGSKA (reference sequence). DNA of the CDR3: TGCAGTGCTAACCCCGGGACTTTATCCTACGAGCAGTACTTC. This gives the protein CSANPGTLSYEQYF.

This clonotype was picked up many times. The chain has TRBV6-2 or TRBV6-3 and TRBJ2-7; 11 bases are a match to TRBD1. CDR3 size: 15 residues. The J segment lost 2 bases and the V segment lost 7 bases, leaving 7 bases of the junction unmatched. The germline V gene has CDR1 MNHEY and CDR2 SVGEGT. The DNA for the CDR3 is TGTGCCAGCACCCCTGGACAGGGGGCTACCTACGAGCAGTACTTC. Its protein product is CASTPGQGATYEQYF.

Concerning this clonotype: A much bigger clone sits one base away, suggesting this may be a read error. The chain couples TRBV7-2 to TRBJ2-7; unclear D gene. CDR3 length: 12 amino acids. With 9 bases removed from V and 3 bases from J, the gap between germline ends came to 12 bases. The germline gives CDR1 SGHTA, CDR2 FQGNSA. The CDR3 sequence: CARSLFLYEQYF. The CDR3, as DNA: TGTGCCAGAAGCCTATTTCTCTACGAGCAGTACTTC.

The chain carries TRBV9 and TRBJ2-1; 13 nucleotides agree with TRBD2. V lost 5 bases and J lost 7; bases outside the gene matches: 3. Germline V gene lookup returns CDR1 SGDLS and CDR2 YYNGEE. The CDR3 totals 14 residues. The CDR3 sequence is CASRRTSGSNEQFF. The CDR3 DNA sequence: TGTGCCAGCAGGAGGACTAGCGGGAGTAATGAGCAGTTCTTC. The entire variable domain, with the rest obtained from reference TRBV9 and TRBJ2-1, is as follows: DSGVTQTPKHLITATGQRVTLRCSPRSGDLSVYWYQQSLDQGLQFLIQYYNGEERAKGNILERFSAQQFPDLHSELNLSSLELGDSALYFCASRRTSGSNEQFFGPGTRLTVL.

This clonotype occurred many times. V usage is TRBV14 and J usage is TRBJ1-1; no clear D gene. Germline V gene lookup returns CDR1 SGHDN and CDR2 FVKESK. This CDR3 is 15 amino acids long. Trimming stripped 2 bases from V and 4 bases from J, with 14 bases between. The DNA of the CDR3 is TGTGCCAGCAGCCAACCGGGCGGGGTCGGCACTGAAGCTTTCTTT. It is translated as CASSQPGGVGTEAFF.

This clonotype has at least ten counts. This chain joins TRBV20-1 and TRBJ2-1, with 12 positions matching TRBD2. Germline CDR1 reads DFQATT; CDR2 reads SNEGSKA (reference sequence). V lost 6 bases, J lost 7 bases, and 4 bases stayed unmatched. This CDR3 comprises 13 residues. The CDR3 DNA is TGCAGTGCCCGGACTAGCGGGGCTAATGAGCAGTTCTTC. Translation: CSARTSGANEQFF.

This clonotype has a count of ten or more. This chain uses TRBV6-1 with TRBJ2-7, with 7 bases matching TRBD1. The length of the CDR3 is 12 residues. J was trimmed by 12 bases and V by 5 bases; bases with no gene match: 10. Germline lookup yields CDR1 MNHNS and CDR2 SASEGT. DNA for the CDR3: TGTGCCAGCAGTTCCGGGACAGCTACCTGGTACTTC. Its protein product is CASSSGTATWYF.

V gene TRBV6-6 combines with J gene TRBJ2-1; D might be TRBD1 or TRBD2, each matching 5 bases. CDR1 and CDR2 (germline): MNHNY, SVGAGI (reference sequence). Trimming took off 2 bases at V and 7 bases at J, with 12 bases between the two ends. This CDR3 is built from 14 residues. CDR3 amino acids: CASSYPEGRNEQFF. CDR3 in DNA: TGTGCCAGCAGTTACCCTGAGGGGAGAAATGAGCAGTTCTTC.

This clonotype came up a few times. The CDR3 DNA sequence: TGTGCCAGCAGCCCCTGGCGGACAGCAACCTACGAGCAGTACTTC. Translated, it gives CASSPWRTATYEQYF. This sequence joins TRBV7-9 and TRBJ2-7, with D possibly TRBD1 on 6 matching bases. Germline V gene sequence: CDR1 SEHNR, CDR2 FQNEAQ (reference sequence). Trimming cost V 5 bases and J 2 bases, with 16 bases left between them. The CDR3 runs to 15 residues.

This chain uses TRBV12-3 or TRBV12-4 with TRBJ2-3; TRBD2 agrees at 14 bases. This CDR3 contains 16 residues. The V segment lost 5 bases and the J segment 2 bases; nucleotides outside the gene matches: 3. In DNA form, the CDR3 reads TGTGCCAGCAGTGGGACTAGCGGGGGCGACACAGATACGCAGTATTTT. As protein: CASSGTSGGDTDTQYF.

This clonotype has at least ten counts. CDR3: CASTGGGSTNYGYTF. CDR3 in DNA: TGTGCCAGCACCGGAGGAGGGTCCACTAACTATGGCTACACCTTC. The V and J genes are TRBV28 and TRBJ1-2; no definite D call. The CDR3 is 15 amino acids. The V end lost 7 bases, the J end lost 0 bases, and 15 bases lay between the germline ends. The germline CDR1 and CDR2 sequences are MDHEN and SYDVKM.

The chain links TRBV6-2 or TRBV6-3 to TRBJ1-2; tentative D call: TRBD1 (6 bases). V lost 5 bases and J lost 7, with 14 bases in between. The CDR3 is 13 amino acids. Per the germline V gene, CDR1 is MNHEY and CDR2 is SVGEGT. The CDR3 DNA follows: TGTGCCAGCAGTGCACAGGACAGAGGTGGCTACACCTTC. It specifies CASSAQDRGGYTF.

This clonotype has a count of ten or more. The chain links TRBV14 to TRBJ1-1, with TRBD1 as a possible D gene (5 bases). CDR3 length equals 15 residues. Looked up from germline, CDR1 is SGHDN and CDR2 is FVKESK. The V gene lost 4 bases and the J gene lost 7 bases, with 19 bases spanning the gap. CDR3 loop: CASSLLLGGVGEAFF. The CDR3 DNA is TGTGCCAGCAGCCTGCTCTTGGGGGGGGTAGGTGAAGCTTTCTTT.

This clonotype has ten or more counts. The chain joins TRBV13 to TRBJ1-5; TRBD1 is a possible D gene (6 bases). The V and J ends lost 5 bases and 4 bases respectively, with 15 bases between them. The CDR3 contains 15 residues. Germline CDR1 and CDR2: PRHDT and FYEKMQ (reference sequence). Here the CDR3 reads CASSEGLRGNQPQHF. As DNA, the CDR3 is TGTGCCAGCAGCGAGGGACTTAGGGGGAATCAGCCCCAGCATTTT.

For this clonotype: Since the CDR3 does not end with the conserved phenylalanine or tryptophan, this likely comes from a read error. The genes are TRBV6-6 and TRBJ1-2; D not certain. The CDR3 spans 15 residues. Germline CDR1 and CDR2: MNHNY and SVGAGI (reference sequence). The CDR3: CGSSRRPDANYGYTI. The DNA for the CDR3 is TGTGGCAGCAGCCGGCGCCCCGATGCTAACTATGGCTACACCATC.

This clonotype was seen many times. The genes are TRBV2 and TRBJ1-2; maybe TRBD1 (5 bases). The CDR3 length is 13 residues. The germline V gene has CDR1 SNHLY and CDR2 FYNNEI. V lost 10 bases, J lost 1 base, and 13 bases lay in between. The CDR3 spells CATRETLNYGYTF. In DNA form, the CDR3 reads TGTGCCACCAGGGAGACGCTTAACTATGGCTACACCTTC.

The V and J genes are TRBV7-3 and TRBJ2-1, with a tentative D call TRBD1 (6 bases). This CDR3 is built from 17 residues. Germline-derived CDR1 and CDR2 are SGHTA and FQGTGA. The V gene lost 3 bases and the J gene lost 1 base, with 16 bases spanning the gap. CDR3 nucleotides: TGTGCCAGCAGCTTCCCGGGTCGAGGGGGATCCTACAATGAGCAGTTCTTC. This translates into CASSFPGRGGSYNEQFF.

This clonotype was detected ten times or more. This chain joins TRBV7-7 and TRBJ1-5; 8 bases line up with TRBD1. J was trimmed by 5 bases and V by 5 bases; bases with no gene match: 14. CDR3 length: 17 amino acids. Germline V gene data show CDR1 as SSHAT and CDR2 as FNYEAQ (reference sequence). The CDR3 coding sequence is TGTGCCAGCAGCGCCGGGACAGGTCGATCGGTACATCAGCCCCAGCATTTT. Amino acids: CASSAGTGRSVHQPQHF. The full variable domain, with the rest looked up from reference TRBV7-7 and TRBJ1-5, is GAGVSQSPRYKVTKRGQDVTLRCDPISSHATLYWYQQALGQGPEFLTYFNYEAQPDKSGLPSDRFSAERPEGSISTLTIQRTEQRDSAMYRCASSAGTGRSVHQPQHFGDGTRLSIL.

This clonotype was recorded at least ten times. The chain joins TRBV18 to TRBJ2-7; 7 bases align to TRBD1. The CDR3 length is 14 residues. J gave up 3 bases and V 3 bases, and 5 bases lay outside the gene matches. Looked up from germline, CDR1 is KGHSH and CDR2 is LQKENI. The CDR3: CASSPPDRYYEQYF. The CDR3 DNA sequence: TGTGCCAGCTCACCTCCGGACAGGTACTACGAGCAGTACTTC.

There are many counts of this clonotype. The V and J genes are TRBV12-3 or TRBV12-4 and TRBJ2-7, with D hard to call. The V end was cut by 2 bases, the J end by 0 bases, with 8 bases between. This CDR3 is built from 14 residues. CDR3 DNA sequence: TGTGCCAGCAGTTTACAGGCTCACTCCTACGAGCAGTACTTC. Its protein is CASSLQAHSYEQYF.